These 26 T cell receptor beta chains came from one sample sequenced in a study of T cells expressing NK-cell markers. With the 5' RACE reads reprocessed, TCRdb shows one record per CDR3 protein and no DNA. This table holds about 460,000 distinct CDR3 sequences. The sample comprised blood T cells: a sorted CD56 or NKG2C T cell subset, CD4+ or CD8+ T cells, or bulk PBMC T cells (not recorded which). The receptor set was obtained from a woman aged 45-59 years in good health.

The chain couples TRBV20-1 to TRBJ2-7; checking the TCRdb D call of TRBD1 is not possible without DNA. The length of the CDR3 is 13 residues. Germline V gene data show CDR1 as DFQATT and CDR2 as SNEGSKA (reference sequence). The CDR3 sequence: CSAGDRGEYEQYF.

The V gene is TRBV7-8, the J gene TRBJ1-5. The germline CDR1 and CDR2 sequences are SGHVS and FQNEAQ. The CDR3 loop spans 16 amino acids. The chain's CDR3 is CASSSSGRTPNQPQHF. Using reference TRBV7-8 and TRBJ1-5 for the parts outside the CDR3, the full variable domain is GAGVSQSPRYKVAKRGQDVALRCDPISGHVSLFWYQQALGQGPEFLTYFQNEAQLDKSGLPSDRFFAERPEGSVSTLKIQRTQQEDSAVYLCASSSSGRTPNQPQHFGDGTRLSIL.

The rearrangement links TRBV6-1 to TRBJ2-3; the TCRdb call, TRBD2, lacks DNA for checking. The CDR3 is made up of 14 amino acids. The V gene's germline CDR1 is MNHNS and CDR2 SASEGT. CDR3: CASSDLGPPDTQYF.

The chain joins TRBV7-3 to TRBJ2-1; TCRdb selects TRBD2, and the lack of DNA leaves this call unchecked. CDR3 size: 14 residues. Germline lookup yields CDR1 SGHTA and CDR2 FQGTGA. This chain's CDR3 is CASSFRGSDNEQFF. The full variable domain, in which reference TRBV7-3 and TRBJ2-1 provide the parts outside the CDR3, is GAGVSQTPSNKVTEKGKYVELRCDPISGHTALYWYRQSLGQGPEFLIYFQGTGAADDSGLPNDRFFAVRPEGSVSTLKIQRTERGDSAVYLCASSFRGSDNEQFFGPGTRLTVL.

V and J are TRBV11-2 and TRBJ2-5; TCRdb proposes TRBD2, but this gene call is untestable without DNA. The germline gives CDR1 SGHAT, CDR2 FQNNGV. The CDR3 is made up of 15 amino acids. The CDR3 sequence: CASSPRTLSGETQYF.

The genes are TRBV6-2 or TRBV6-3 and TRBJ1-2; TCRdb's D call of TRBD1 is untestable without DNA. Germline V gene lookup returns CDR1 MNHEY and CDR2 SVGEGT. This CDR3 is built from 14 residues. This chain's CDR3 is CASSIRPWTDPSTF.

The chain recombines TRBV3-1 with TRBJ2-1. This CDR3 is built from 13 residues. Germline-derived CDR1 and CDR2 are LGHDT and YNNKEL (reference sequence). The CDR3 is CASSQGPVVEQFF.

This CDR3 is CASSSDGAGRDQPQHF. This sequence joins TRBV7-2 and TRBJ1-5. The CDR3 consists of 16 residues. Germline V gives CDR1 SGHTA, CDR2 FQGNSA. The whole variable domain, remainder taken from reference TRBV7-2 and TRBJ1-5, is GAGVSQSPSNKVTEKGKDVELRCDPISGHTALYWYRQSLGQGLEFLIYFQGNSAPDKSGLPSDRFSAERTGGSVSTLTIQRTQQEDSAVYLCASSSDGAGRDQPQHFGDGTRLSIL.

The genes are TRBV9 and TRBJ1-2. Looked up from germline, CDR1 is SGDLS and CDR2 is YYNGEE. This CDR3 spans 13 amino acids. CDR3 region: CASSVAGSMGYTF.

The chain joins TRBV14 to TRBJ1-5; TCRdb indicates TRBD1, and absent DNA this call remains unverified. The CDR3 runs to 14 residues. Germline V lookup: CDR1 SGHDN, CDR2 FVKESK. CDR3 residues: CASSQGGGQWPQHF.

The chain carries TRBV20-1 and TRBJ2-2; TCRdb picks TRBD1, but there is no DNA to check that call. The CDR3 spans 15 residues. The germline gives CDR1 DFQATT, CDR2 SNEGSKA (reference sequence). The CDR3 region is CSAREHGGVRGELFF.

This sequence joins TRBV5-1 and TRBJ2-5; TCRdb calls TRBD2, which cannot be checked without DNA. The germline gives CDR1 SGHRS, CDR2 YFSETQ. The CDR3 spans 16 residues. CDR3 in amino acids: CASSLSPSREQETQYF.

The chain employs TRBV2 and TRBJ2-7; TCRdb's D gene call, TRBD1, goes unchecked for lack of DNA. CDR1 SNHLY and CDR2 FYNNEI come from the germline V gene. The CDR3 contains 16 residues. CDR3 residues: CASSEESRDRGYEQYF.

The V call is TRBV20-1, the J call TRBJ2-1; TCRdb designates TRBD1, a call that cannot be tested without DNA. The CDR3 length is 16 residues. Germline V lookup: CDR1 DFQATT, CDR2 SNEGSKA (reference sequence). CDR3 amino acids: CSARYDTARNPYEQFF.

The V call is TRBV25-1, the J call TRBJ2-7; TCRdb's D call of TRBD2 is untestable without DNA. The CDR3 spans 12 residues. Germline V gene data show CDR1 as MGHDK and CDR2 as SYGVNS. The CDR3: CATGLAGYEQYF.

The rearrangement links TRBV6-5 to TRBJ2-5; the TCRdb D gene call, TRBD1, has no DNA to confirm it. Germline lookup yields CDR1 MNHEY and CDR2 SVGAGI. This CDR3 has 13 residues. The CDR3 spells CASSPARGGTQYF.

The V gene is TRBV18, the J gene TRBJ2-1; the D gene TCRdb calls, TRBD2, cannot be checked with no DNA. Germline values: CDR1 KGHSH, CDR2 LQKENI. This CDR3 is built from 15 residues. This CDR3 reads CASSPSGDPYNEQFF. Looking up the rest from reference TRBV18 and TRBJ2-1 gives the full variable domain: NAGVMQNPRHLVRRRGQEARLRCSPMKGHSHVYWYRQLPEEGLKFMVYLQKENIIDESGMPKERFSAEFPKEGPSILRIQQVVRGDSAAYFCASSPSGDPYNEQFFGPGTRLTVL.

V and J are TRBV19 and TRBJ2-7. This CDR3 comprises 13 residues. Germline assignment: CDR1 LNHDA and CDR2 SQIVND (reference sequence). CDR3 protein: CASSMMLGSEQYF. Full variable domain (remainder filled in from reference TRBV19 and TRBJ2-7): DGGITQSPKYLFRKEGQNVTLSCEQNLNHDAMYWYRQDPGQGLRLIYYSQIVNDFQKGDIAEGYSVSREKKESFPLTVTSAQKNPTAFYLCASSMMLGSEQYFGPGTRLTVT.

The chain links TRBV24-1 to TRBJ2-1; TCRdb's D gene call, TRBD1, goes unchecked for lack of DNA. CDR3 length: 13 amino acids. CDR1 is KGHDR and CDR2 is SFDVKD in the germline V gene. The CDR3 sequence is CATSDGNRELQFF.

The rearrangement links TRBV7-9 to TRBJ2-2. The CDR3 loop spans 12 amino acids. The V gene's germline CDR1 is SEHNR and CDR2 FQNEAQ (reference sequence). The CDR3 reads CAIRTETGELFF.

The rearrangement joins TRBV9 to TRBJ2-1; TCRdb names TRBD2, which stays unverified in the absence of DNA. CDR1 and CDR2 from the germline V gene are SGDLS and YYNGEE. This CDR3 comprises 15 residues. CDR3: CASSVGGRARREQFF. The full variable domain, with the rest looked up from reference TRBV9 and TRBJ2-1, is DSGVTQTPKHLITATGQRVTLRCSPRSGDLSVYWYQQSLDQGLQFLIQYYNGEERAKGNILERFSAQQFPDLHSELNLSSLELGDSALYFCASSVGGRARREQFFGPGTRLTVL.

CDR3 protein: CASSLGLAGRLLYNEQFF. This rearrangement joins TRBV5-1 to TRBJ2-1; TCRdb outputs TRBD2, but without DNA this stays unchecked. The length of the CDR3 is 18 residues. Germline V lookup: CDR1 SGHRS, CDR2 YFSETQ.

The gene calls are TRBV12-3 or TRBV12-4 and TRBJ2-3; the TCRdb D gene call, TRBD2, has no DNA to confirm it. There are 15 residues in the CDR3. The CDR3 sequence: CASSFNLGLTDTQYF.

The rearrangement links TRBV15 to TRBJ2-2. CDR3 size: 16 residues. Germline CDR1 is LNHNV and CDR2 is YYDKDF (reference sequence). CDR3 amino acids: CATSPILTRNTGELFF.

This chain connects TRBV5-5 to TRBJ2-5. Looked up from germline, CDR1 is SGHKS and CDR2 is YYEKEE (reference sequence). The CDR3 extends over 14 amino acids. The CDR3 sequence: CASSSNDWGETQYF.

The chain couples TRBV29-1 to TRBJ1-5. The germline CDR1 and CDR2 sequences are SQVTM and ANQGSEA. The CDR3 length is 13 residues. CDR3 sequence reads: CSVEVGFNQPQHF.